This TCR beta chain was sequenced for a study of cytomegalovirus exposure and HLA in healthy donors. Comments on this clone: Its matching antigen is unknown.

General observations from the study: Association of a missense DCLRE1C variant with TCR beta V- and J-gene trimming was reported in a later analysis. The study put 150 or so TCR beta chains on its list as cytomegalovirus-associated.

The PCR employed 60 Vbeta primers together with 13 Jbeta primers. The assay was immunoSEQ multiplex PCR, and TCRdb's table has in-frame clones only and misses some. The sample yields approximately 61,000 clones, roughly 66% seen once. The germline V gene has CDR1 LNHNV and CDR2 YYDKDF (reference sequence). Trimming shortened V by 0 bases and J by 6 bases, and 5 bases separated the two germline ends. The CDR3 is 12 residues long. The sequence was collected from a woman aged 50 to 60 in good health and CMV-seronegative. The sequencing input was PBMCs. The V gene is TRBV15, the J gene TRBJ1-1, with no clear D. The chain's CDR3 is CATSREESEAFF. The CDR3 DNA is TGTGCCACCAGCAGAGAAGAGTCTGAAGCTTTCTTT.